This entry lists 23 T cell receptor beta chains sequenced from one sample in a study of blood T cell repertoires in COVID-19. Using immunoSEQ multiplex PCR, the repertoire was profiled, and TCRdb retains in-frame clones only, with some absent. The table has approximately 190,000 clones, roughly four fifths seen once. What was sequenced was peripheral blood. Receptors were obtained from a woman in her 40s with acute or convalescent COVID-19.

The V call is TRBV9, the J call TRBJ2-7, with TRBD1 as a possible D gene (5 bases). V was cut by 4 bases and J by 2 bases, with 16 bases left in between. The CDR3 consists of 15 residues. The germline V gene has CDR1 SGDLS and CDR2 YYNGEE. CDR3 sequence: CASSFSFDSTYEQYF. As DNA, the CDR3 is TGTGCCAGCAGCTTTTCATTTGACAGTACCTACGAGCAGTACTTC.

The chain has TRBV7-3 and TRBJ2-1; 7 nucleotides line up with TRBD1. The CDR3 has 13 amino acids. Germline V gives CDR1 SGHTA, CDR2 FQGTGA. V was pared by 1 base and J by 8 bases, with 2 bases of the junction left unmatched. CDR3 region: CASSLMQGDEQFF. Written as DNA, the CDR3 is TGTGCCAGCAGCTTAATGCAGGGGGATGAGCAGTTCTTC.

The rearrangement uses TRBV5-1 and TRBJ2-3, with 8 nucleotides matching TRBD2. The V gene end was trimmed by 1 base and the J gene end by 4 bases; junction bases not matched to a gene: 8. Germline V gene data show CDR1 as SGHRS and CDR2 as YFSETQ. CDR3 length equals 16 residues. The DNA for the CDR3 is TGCGCCAGCAGCTTGCTTGAGCGGGAGCCTTCAGATACGCAGTATTTT. This translates into CASSLLEREPSDTQYF.

There are a few counts of this clone. The V gene is TRBV6-6, the J gene TRBJ1-5, with TRBD1 matching 10 bases. Germline-derived CDR1 and CDR2 are MNHNY and SVGAGI (reference sequence). Losses at the gene ends were 6 bases for V and 2 bases for J; bases not matched to a gene: 22. The CDR3 is 21 amino acids. The CDR3 region has the DNA TGTGCCAGCAGCTACGCCTCGTTCCGGGACAGGGGTACTGGGGGCAATCAGCCCCAGCATTTT. It codes for CASSYASFRDRGTGGNQPQHF.

This clone was seen more than once but under ten times. This chain uses TRBV6-1 with TRBJ1-4, with 7 nucleotides matching TRBD1. V lost 3 bases to trimming and J lost 8 bases; unmatched junction nucleotides: 9. CDR3 length equals 15 residues. Germline assignment: CDR1 MNHNS and CDR2 SASEGT. CDR3 loop: CASSDPGGVQEKLFF. The CDR3 DNA follows: TGTGCCAGCAGTGATCCAGGGGGAGTTCAAGAAAAACTGTTTTTT.

In its sample, this clone was seen many times. Other nucleotide sequences from this sample produce the same CDR3. The CDR3 here is CASRAGQGDSPLHF. Here the CDR3 DNA reads TGCGCCAGCAGGGCGGGACAGGGCGATTCACCCCTCCACTTT. J is TRBJ1-6 and V is TRBV5-1; 9 nucleotides agree with TRBD1. The CDR3 totals 14 residues. The V gene's germline CDR1 is SGHRS and CDR2 YFSETQ. V lost 5 bases, J lost 8 bases, and 5 bases stayed unmatched.

The rearrangement joins TRBV5-1 to TRBJ2-5; 8 bases match TRBD1. Germline V CDR1 and CDR2: SGHRS, YFSETQ. V dropped 4 bases and J dropped 3; count of bases not matched to a gene: 5. This CDR3 has 14 residues. The CDR3 loop reads CASSIMDREETQYF. CDR3 DNA sequence: TGCGCCAGCAGCATTATGGACAGGGAAGAGACCCAGTACTTC. Variable domain in full (rest from reference TRBV5-1 and TRBJ2-5): KAGVTQTPRYLIKTRGQQVTLSCSPISGHRSVSWYQQTPGQGLQFLFEYFSETQRNKGNFPGRFSGRQFSNSRSEMNVSTLELGDSALYLCASSIMDREETQYFGPGTRLLVL.

This clone has a handful of counts. The V gene is TRBV29-1, the J gene TRBJ2-1; perhaps TRBD2 as D (6 bases). V shed 3 bases and J shed 0 bases, with 9 bases lying between them. The length of the CDR3 is 14 residues. Germline assignment: CDR1 SQVTM and CDR2 ANQGSEA. CDR3 sequence (DNA): TGCAGCGTTGAGGCCGGGAGCTCCTACAATGAGCAGTTCTTC. Translated, it gives CSVEAGSSYNEQFF.

The J gene is TRBJ1-5, the V gene TRBV28; no clear D. The ends were cut back, 6 bases at V and 6 bases at J, with 15 bases in the middle. The CDR3 covers 14 residues. Germline V gene lookup returns CDR1 MDHEN and CDR2 SYDVKM. The CDR3 protein is CASSAPAEAQPQHF. The CDR3 coding sequence is TGTGCCAGCAGCGCCCCAGCTGAGGCTCAGCCCCAGCATTTT. Full variable domain (remainder filled in from reference TRBV28 and TRBJ1-5): DVKVTQSSRYLVKRTGEKVFLECVQDMDHENMFWYRQDPGLGLRLIYFSYDVKMKEKGDIPEGYSVSREKKERFSLILESASTNQTSMYLCASSAPAEAQPQHFGDGTRLSIL.

The chain is built from TRBV2 and TRBJ2-1, with 8 bases matching TRBD1. Germline V gives CDR1 SNHLY, CDR2 FYNNEI. This CDR3 region has 13 residues. V was clipped by 4 bases and J by 4 bases; unmatched bases: 0. The CDR3 here is CASSGQGYNEQFF. The CDR3 bases are TGTGCCAGCAGTGGACAGGGGTACAATGAGCAGTTCTTC.

This chain joins TRBV7-8 and TRBJ1-5; weak D call: TRBD1 (6 bases). Germline loops: CDR1 SGHVS, CDR2 FQNEAQ. CDR3 length: 13 amino acids. Trimming took 8 bases from V and 7 from J, leaving 15 bases between them. The CDR3 sequence is CASSQGGTQPQHF. In nucleotides, the CDR3 is TGTGCCAGCTCCCAAGGGGGTACACAGCCCCAGCATTTT.

The chain links TRBV28 to TRBJ1-5; 7 bases align to TRBD1. The CDR3 is 15 amino acids. Trimming removed 5 bases from V and 11 bases from J; junction bases left unmatched: 15. CDR1 and CDR2 from the germline V gene are MDHEN and SYDVKM. CDR3 protein: CASSVVQGKSLAQHF. CDR3 nucleotide sequence: TGTGCCAGCAGTGTCGTACAGGGGAAGTCTTTGGCCCAGCATTTT. Complete variable domain (other parts from reference TRBV28 and TRBJ1-5): DVKVTQSSRYLVKRTGEKVFLECVQDMDHENMFWYRQDPGLGLRLIYFSYDVKMKEKGDIPEGYSVSREKKERFSLILESASTNQTSMYLCASSVVQGKSLAQHFGDGTRLSIL.

The sample holds a few counts of this clone. V usage is TRBV25-1 and J usage is TRBJ1-6; tentative D call: TRBD1 (6 bases). From germline, CDR1 is MGHDK and CDR2 SYGVNS. Trimming removed 3 bases at V and 10 bases at J, with 13 bases between. This CDR3 has 14 residues. CDR3 loop: CASSDEGGRSPLHF. The CDR3, as DNA: TGTGCCAGCAGTGATGAAGGGGGACGGTCACCCCTCCACTTT.

J is TRBJ1-1 and V is TRBV6-1; D might be TRBD1 (6 bases). The germline V gene has CDR1 MNHNS and CDR2 SASEGT. V lost 1 base and J 0 bases, leaving 9 bases between the germline ends. CDR3 length: 15 amino acids. The CDR3 sequence is CASSEGRGLNTEAFF. DNA of the CDR3: TGTGCCAGCAGTGAAGGGCGGGGGCTGAACACTGAAGCTTTCTTT.

The J gene is TRBJ2-3, the V gene TRBV7-2; no firm D call. From germline, CDR1 is SGHTA and CDR2 FQGNSA. This CDR3 contains 14 residues. V shed 2 bases and J shed 2 bases, with 8 bases lying between them. CDR3 region: CASSLFQSTDTQYF. The CDR3 DNA reads as TGTGCCAGCAGCTTATTTCAGTCCACAGATACGCAGTATTTT.

The rearrangement uses TRBV19 and TRBJ2-1; tentatively, D is TRBD2 (5 bases). CDR1 LNHDA and CDR2 SQIVND come from the germline V gene (reference sequence). The CDR3 consists of 12 residues. V shed 3 bases and J shed 13 bases, with 13 bases lying between them. In DNA, the CDR3 is TGTGCCAGTAGTATTGTGGGAGCCAACCAGTTCTTC. Protein sequence: CASSIVGANQFF.

This rearrangement joins TRBV2 to TRBJ1-3; D not certain. Germline CDR1 and CDR2: SNHLY and FYNNEI. V dropped 1 base and J dropped 3 bases, with 7 bases sitting between them. The CDR3 covers 14 residues. The CDR3 here is CASSEVPGGNTIYF. DNA of the CDR3: TGTGCCAGCAGTGAAGTCCCAGGTGGAAACACCATATATTTT.

A single count supports this clone. The V gene is TRBV18, the J gene TRBJ1-1; 9 bases match TRBD1. Germline CDR1 KGHSH, CDR2 LQKENI. This CDR3 spans 15 amino acids. The V and J ends lost 2 bases and 1 base, in that order; junction bases with no gene match: 2. The CDR3 region is CASSPTGQGNTEAFF. CDR3 nucleotide sequence: TGTGCCAGCTCACCAACGGGACAGGGGAACACTGAAGCTTTCTTT.

The CDR3 loop reads CASSRTGANSGANVLTF. DNA for the CDR3: TGTGCCAGCTCAAGGACAGGAGCGAACTCTGGGGCCAACGTCCTGACTTTC. The chain couples TRBV18 to TRBJ2-6; 7 bases are shared with TRBD1. CDR1 is KGHSH, CDR2 LQKENI, per germline. CDR3 length: 17 amino acids. Trimming cost V 5 bases and J 0 bases; bases outside gene matches: 7.

This chain joins TRBV7-9 and TRBJ2-7, with TRBD2 matching over 8 bases. The V segment lost 2 bases and the J segment 4 bases; nucleotides outside the gene matches: 13. Germline CDR1 is SEHNR and CDR2 is FQNEAQ (reference sequence). The length of the CDR3 is 17 residues. CDR3 region: CASSLKGRGSGDYEQYF. CDR3 coding DNA: TGTGCCAGCAGCTTAAAAGGGCGGGGTAGCGGGGATTACGAGCAGTACTTC.

This CDR3 is CASSRPGLAGETQYF. The CDR3 DNA reads TGTGCCAGCAGCCGGCCGGGACTAGCGGGGGAGACCCAGTACTTC. The rearrangement links TRBV7-2 to TRBJ2-5, with TRBD2 matching 13 bases. The CDR3 runs to 15 residues. The V segment lost 5 bases and the J segment 5 bases; nucleotides outside the gene matches: 5. Germline lookup yields CDR1 SGHTA and CDR2 FQGNSA.

This clone was seen a handful of times. The CDR3 DNA is TGCGCCAGCGGAAAAACAGGGGGCTACTATGGCTACACCTTC. This sequence encodes CASGKTGGYYGYTF. The chain is built from TRBV5-1 and TRBJ1-2, with TRBD1 matching 9 bases. CDR1 is SGHRS, CDR2 YFSETQ, per germline. The CDR3 has 14 amino acids. The trim removed 7 bases at V and 3 bases at J, leaving 7 bases unmatched.

The chain recombines TRBV9 with TRBJ1-2; 9 bases match TRBD1. Germline V lookup: CDR1 SGDLS, CDR2 YYNGEE. Losses at the gene ends were 4 bases for V and 1 base for J; bases not matched to a gene: 8. The length of the CDR3 is 16 residues. This CDR3 is CASSSSRDRDNYGYTF. The CDR3 DNA follows: TGTGCCAGCAGCTCATCACGGGACAGGGATAACTATGGCTACACCTTC.